This TCR beta chain is drawn from a study of blood T cells in healthy people across ages. Primed by a sample-barcoded 5' primer and a J-beta primer mix, a second PCR proceeded for about 7 to 11 cycles. TCRdb called the 5' RACE reads again in MiXCR, with one record for every CDR3 protein. The table lists roughly 1,500,000 distinct CDR3 sequences, roughly 30% of them singletons. V dropped 3 bases and J dropped 0 bases, with 11 bases sitting between them. The CDR3 runs to 14 residues. The germline gives CDR1 DFQATT, CDR2 SNEGSKA (reference sequence). A remark on this clonotype: Its target is unknown.

Overall study results and limits: There was no known CMV status for donors, so expanded clonotype changes were possibly confounded. Higher diversity, along with more naive CD4+ cells, distinguished long-lived donors from aged donors. It was found that TCR beta diversity correlated strongly with the percentage of naive T cells.

Healthy Russian Caucasian donors spanned ages roughly 6 to 100 years. The rearrangement links TRBV20-1 to TRBJ1-1; D may be TRBD1 (5 bases). The receptor comes from a woman aged 25 to 39 in good health. The source material was blood. CDR3 loop: CSASSQGLNTEAFF. As DNA, the CDR3 is TGCAGTGCTAGTTCTCAGGGTTTGAACACTGAAGCTTTCTTT.